Presented here are 28 T cell receptor beta chains from one specimen sequenced in a study of long-term antiretroviral therapy in people with HIV. A v3.0 immunoSEQ assay was performed at survey level. Here immunoSEQ multiplex PCR was the method, and the copy in TCRdb shows in-frame clones only, minus some. The repertoire consists of about 24,000 clones, with about 91% occurring once and the leading ten covering approximately 8.4%. Sequencing used unsorted PBMCs, obtained 1.8 years before starting antiretroviral therapy. Source of these receptors: a man between 45 and 60 years old with HIV.

This rearrangement joins TRBV19 to TRBJ1-2; D not certain. The CDR3 has 13 residues. CDR1 LNHDA and CDR2 SQIVND come from the germline V gene (reference sequence). The V and J ends lost 7 bases and 2 bases respectively, with 11 bases between them. CDR3 sequence reads: CASTGNKNYGYTF. CDR3 DNA sequence: TGTGCCAGTACAGGAAATAAGAACTATGGCTACACCTTC.

The chain links TRBV27 to TRBJ1-6; no clear D. The V gene's germline CDR1 is MNHEY and CDR2 SMNVEV (reference sequence). V was clipped by 7 bases and J by 5 bases, with 15 bases between them. The CDR3 runs 15 residues. The CDR3: CASNEGSLDNSPLHF. The CDR3 DNA reads as TGTGCCAGCAACGAGGGTTCCCTAGATAATTCACCCCTCCACTTT.

The chain is built from TRBV11-2 and TRBJ2-7, with TRBD2 matching 12 bases. Germline CDR1 SGHAT, CDR2 FQNNGV. This CDR3 comprises 16 residues. V lost 5 bases and J lost 5; bases outside the gene matches: 10. CDR3 sequence: CASSPTLAGGRNEQYF. CDR3 coding DNA: TGTGCCAGCAGCCCCACGCTAGCGGGGGGGCGGAACGAGCAGTACTTC. Looking up the rest from reference TRBV11-2 and TRBJ2-7 gives the full variable domain: EAGVAQSPRYKIIEKRQSVAFWCNPISGHATLYWYQQILGQGPKLLIQFQNNGVVDDSQLPKDRFSAERLKGVDSTLKIQPAKLEDSAVYLCASSPTLAGGRNEQYFGPGTRLTVT.

This clone counts as large (0.1 to 1%). The V and J genes are TRBV7-6 and TRBJ2-7; no definite D call. The V end was cut by 5 bases, the J end by 3 bases, with 8 bases between. The germline V gene encodes CDR1 SGHVS and CDR2 FNYEAQ. The CDR3 is 12 residues long. The CDR3 sequence: CASSLRGYEQYF. For the CDR3, the DNA is TGTGCCAGCAGCCTCCGCGGCTACGAGCAGTACTTC.

The chain employs TRBV4-1 and TRBJ1-2; the D gene is possibly TRBD1 (5 bases). The CDR3 is 15 residues long. V lost 5 bases and J lost 5, with 18 bases in between. Per germline, CDR1 MGHRA and CDR2 YSYEKL. In DNA form, the CDR3 reads TGCGCCAGCAGCTATCCAGCCGGGACGGCGTATGGCTACACCTTC. Translation gives CASSYPAGTAYGYTF.

The DNA for the CDR3 is TGTGCCAGCAGCTCGGGACAGGTGATCTTTAGAGGGCAGTATTTT. It translates to CASSSGQVIFRGQYF. The V gene is TRBV7-9, the J gene TRBJ2-3; 8 bases fit TRBD1. The CDR3 runs 15 residues. Germline V lookup: CDR1 SEHNR, CDR2 FQNEAQ (reference sequence). V shed 4 bases, J shed 11 bases, and the junction held 14 bases outside the gene matches.

The chain uses TRBV11-3 and TRBJ2-3; possible D gene TRBD1, 6 bases. The V end was cut by 1 base, the J end by 4 bases, with 15 bases between. CDR3 length: 16 residues. Germline CDR1 SGHNT, CDR2 YENEEA. CDR3 region: CASSLGNRAGADTQYF. CDR3 DNA: TGTGCCAGCAGCTTAGGTAACAGGGCTGGCGCAGATACGCAGTATTTT.

The chain joins TRBV7-3 to TRBJ2-7; 10 nucleotides align to TRBD1. Germline CDR1 reads SGHTA; CDR2 reads FQGTGA. There are 15 residues in the CDR3. The trim removed 5 bases at V and 3 bases at J, leaving 7 bases unmatched. The CDR3 region has the DNA TGTGCCAGCAGCCAAATGACAGGGGGCGTCTACGAGCAGTACTTC. This sequence encodes CASSQMTGGVYEQYF.

The chain joins TRBV4-3 to TRBJ1-2; D is possibly TRBD1 (6 bases). The CDR3 extends over 15 amino acids. Germline CDR1 is LGHNA and CDR2 is YSLEER. Trimming cost V 3 bases and J 4 bases, with 15 bases left between them. Here the CDR3 reads CASSHSRGKAYGYTF. DNA for the CDR3: TGCGCCAGCAGCCATTCTAGGGGGAAGGCCTATGGCTACACCTTC.

V is TRBV11-2 and J is TRBJ2-7; D gene unclear. Germline CDR1 SGHAT, CDR2 FQNNGV. V lost 4 bases, J lost 1 base, and 14 bases lay in between. This CDR3 is built from 15 residues. The DNA for the CDR3 is TGTGCCAGCAGCTATGAAAGGGCCGTATCCTACGAGCAGTACTTC. The encoded protein is CASSYERAVSYEQYF.

The chain employs TRBV11-2 and TRBJ2-2; 7 bases align to TRBD2. Germline V gene lookup returns CDR1 SGHAT and CDR2 FQNNGV. There are 14 residues in the CDR3. The V segment lost 0 bases and the J segment 6 bases; nucleotides outside the gene matches: 1. CDR3 sequence: CASSLDRGAGELFF. CDR3 DNA sequence: TGTGCCAGCAGCTTAGACCGGGGGGCCGGGGAGCTGTTTTTT.

This clone has just one count. The chain links TRBV25-1 to TRBJ2-2; TRBD1 matches 9 bases. The length of the CDR3 is 15 residues. With 4 bases clipped from V and 5 bases from J, the junction kept 5 bases outside the gene matches. Germline V gene data show CDR1 as MGHDK and CDR2 as SYGVNS. CDR3 sequence (DNA): TGTGCCAGCAGTGTGGGACAGGGTCGGACCGGGGAGCTGTTTTTT. Translated, it gives CASSVGQGRTGELFF.

The chain has TRBV27 and TRBJ1-2, with D tentatively TRBD1 (6 bases). CDR1 is MNHEY, CDR2 SMNVEV, per germline (reference sequence). V was shortened by 5 bases and J by 0 bases, with 13 bases between the two germline ends. CDR3 size: 15 residues. In DNA form, the CDR3 reads TGTGCCAGCAGTCCAACAGGGATTCCTAACTATGGCTACACCTTC. Translated, it gives CASSPTGIPNYGYTF.

The chain couples TRBV5-1 to TRBJ2-2, with D hard to call. Germline assignment: CDR1 SGHRS and CDR2 YFSETQ. Trimming stripped 4 bases from V and 0 bases from J, with 10 bases between. CDR3 size: 15 residues. The DNA of the CDR3 is TGCGCCAGCAGCCCCCCACCCCCGAACACCGGGGAGCTGTTTTTT. Its translation is CASSPPPPNTGELFF.

This rearrangement joins TRBV28 to TRBJ1-5; no definite D call. There are 15 residues in the CDR3. Germline V gene lookup returns CDR1 MDHEN and CDR2 SYDVKM. V was shortened by 2 bases and J by 8 bases, with 16 bases between the two germline ends. CDR3 in DNA: TGTGCCAGCAGTTTAAGCCCGCTTCTATCTGAGCCCCAGCATTTT. It specifies CASSLSPLLSEPQHF.

The gene calls are TRBV5-1 and TRBJ2-2; 7 nucleotides match TRBD2. This CDR3 comprises 19 residues. The germline CDR1 and CDR2 sequences are SGHRS and YFSETQ. The junction had 12 bases not matched to a gene; V was cut back by 1 base and J by 0 bases. The CDR3 is CASSLRGDPSVANTGELFF. CDR3 DNA: TGCGCCAGCAGCTTGCGGGGGGACCCTTCTGTTGCGAACACCGGGGAGCTGTTTTTT.

In DNA, the CDR3 is TGCGCCAGCAGTCAATCGGTAAGGGGTGACACTGAAGCTTTCTTT. This translates into CASSQSVRGDTEAFF. The chain couples TRBV23-1 to TRBJ1-1; possible D gene TRBD1, 5 bases. TRBV23-1 has ORF status, its function being uncertain. The V gene lost 0 bases and the J gene lost 3 bases, with 11 bases spanning the gap. CDR3 length equals 15 residues.

The V gene is TRBV5-6, the J gene TRBJ1-2; 7 bases fit TRBD1. Germline-derived CDR1 and CDR2 are SGHDT and YYEEEE. The CDR3 sequence is 13 residues long. Losses at the gene ends were 6 bases for V and 8 bases for J; bases not matched to a gene: 10. CDR3 sequence (DNA): TGTGCCAGCACCAATTACAGGGGTAAGGGCTACACCTTC. Protein sequence: CASTNYRGKGYTF.

The chain joins TRBV2 to TRBJ2-5, with D possibly matching TRBD2 (5 bases). This CDR3 comprises 12 residues. The ends were cut back, 3 bases at V and 3 bases at J, with 5 bases in the middle. Germline CDR1 is SNHLY and CDR2 is FYNNEI. In nucleotides, the CDR3 is TGTGCCAGCAGTGAGAGGGAAGAGACCCAGTACTTC. Amino acid sequence: CASSEREETQYF. The complete variable domain, with remaining parts taken from reference TRBV2 and TRBJ2-5, reads EPEVTQTPSHQVTQMGQEVILRCVPISNHLYFYWYRQILGQKVEFLVSFYNNEISEKSEIFDDQFSVERPDGSNFTLKIRSTKLEDSAMYFCASSEREETQYFGPGTRLLVL.

This clone appeared a single time. The genes are TRBV18 and TRBJ1-2; 7 bases are shared with TRBD1. The CDR3 runs to 15 residues. The trim removed 4 bases at V and 3 bases at J, leaving 8 bases unmatched. Germline V gene lookup returns CDR1 KGHSH and CDR2 LQKENI. In DNA form, the CDR3 reads TGTGCCAGCTCACTACAGGGGAAGGGTGACTATGGCTACACCTTC. This translates into CASSLQGKGDYGYTF.

The chain uses TRBV7-2 and TRBJ1-4, with D maybe TRBD1 (5 bases). Trimming cost V 8 bases and J 11 bases, with 21 bases left between them. The CDR3 runs to 14 residues. Looked up from germline, CDR1 is SGHTA and CDR2 is FQGNSA. CDR3 in DNA: TGTGCCAGCTCCCCGCAATCACAGGCACGGAAACTGTTTTTT. It is translated as CASSPQSQARKLFF. The full variable domain, completed using reference TRBV7-2 and TRBJ1-4, is GAGVSQSPSNKVTEKGKDVELRCDPISGHTALYWYRQSLGQGLEFLIYFQGNSAPDKSGLPSDRFSAERTGGSVSTLTIQRTQQEDSAVYLCASSPQSQARKLFFGSGTQLSVL.

This rearrangement joins TRBV27 to TRBJ1-2; no definite D call. The CDR3 runs 12 residues. V was shortened by 6 bases and J by 5 bases, with 10 bases between the two germline ends. Germline V CDR1 and CDR2: MNHEY, SMNVEV (reference sequence). CDR3: CASRRDSYGYTF. The DNA for the CDR3 is TGTGCCAGCAGACGTGACTCATATGGCTACACCTTC.

This clone came up a few times. V gene TRBV9 combines with J gene TRBJ1-2; possible D gene TRBD1, 6 bases. CDR1 SGDLS and CDR2 YYNGEE come from the germline V gene. The CDR3 is 14 amino acids. V was trimmed by 3 bases and J by 7 bases, leaving 16 bases between them. The CDR3: CASSATGYVSGYTF. CDR3 in DNA: TGTGCCAGCAGCGCGACAGGCTATGTAAGTGGCTACACCTTC.

The table lists this clone with a count of one. In nucleotides, the CDR3 is TGTGCCATCAGAGGACAGGGAGGCTTGGGCATTCAGTACTTC. Encoded protein: CAIRGQGGLGIQYF. This chain connects TRBV10-3 to TRBJ2-4; 8 nucleotides align to TRBD1. V trimming: 6 bases; J trimming: 9 bases; junction bases outside the gene matches: 10. This CDR3 spans 14 amino acids. The V gene's germline CDR1 is ENHRY and CDR2 SYGVKD.

The chain uses TRBV10-1 and TRBJ2-3; D gene uncertain. The V end lost 3 bases, the J end lost 2 bases, and 9 bases lay between the germline ends. Germline loops: CDR1 WNHNN, CDR2 SYGVQD (reference sequence). The CDR3 runs to 14 residues. The CDR3 is CASSETQITDTQYF. CDR3 nucleotides: TGCGCCAGCAGTGAAACTCAGATCACAGATACGCAGTATTTT.

V usage is TRBV7-2 and J usage is TRBJ2-2; D might be TRBD2 (6 bases). This CDR3 is 16 amino acids long. Germline V gene data show CDR1 as SGHTA and CDR2 as FQGNSA. Trimming cost V 4 bases and J 4 bases, with 16 bases left between them. This chain's CDR3 is CASSYLGAGTTGELFF. DNA of the CDR3: TGTGCCAGCAGCTACCTCGGGGCGGGGACCACCGGGGAGCTGTTTTTT.

This chain uses TRBV6-1 with TRBJ1-2; 7 bases agree with TRBD1. Unmatched junction bases numbered 19, after V lost 4 bases and J lost 2 bases. The CDR3 is made up of 19 amino acids. CDR1 and CDR2 from the germline V gene are MNHNS and SASEGT. The CDR3 sequence is CASSGQGPFRTLLNYGYTF. DNA for the CDR3: TGTGCCAGCAGTGGACAGGGTCCGTTTAGAACCCTTTTGAACTATGGCTACACCTTC.

The chain uses TRBV5-1 and TRBJ2-1; 15 nucleotides line up with TRBD2. The CDR3 has 16 amino acids. J was trimmed by 4 bases and V by 4 bases; bases with no gene match: 3. Germline V gene lookup returns CDR1 SGHRS and CDR2 YFSETQ. This CDR3 reads CASSRGTSGGYNEQFF. Written as DNA, the CDR3 is TGCGCCAGCAGCCGCGGGACTAGCGGGGGGTACAATGAGCAGTTCTTC. Drawing the rest from reference TRBV5-1 and TRBJ2-1, the complete variable domain is KAGVTQTPRYLIKTRGQQVTLSCSPISGHRSVSWYQQTPGQGLQFLFEYFSETQRNKGNFPGRFSGRQFSNSRSEMNVSTLELGDSALYLCASSRGTSGGYNEQFFGPGTRLTVL.